This entry lists 26 T cell receptor beta chains sequenced from one sample in a study of CD8+ T cells in alopecia areata. Treatment of the sample: oral pan-JAK inhibitor, 5-10 mg twice daily. Extraction and reverse transcription of RNA yielded cDNA as the sequencing template. The data were produced by immunoSEQ multiplex PCR, yet TCRdb's version contains in-frame clones alone and is incomplete. Of some 130,000 clones in the sample, about 50% were seen once. The sample consisted of CD4+ T cells sorted from blood, taken at week 4, from a patient treated with tofacitinib. The source is a human donor with alopecia areata.

V usage is TRBV18 and J usage is TRBJ1-2, with a possible D match to TRBD1 (5 bases). This CDR3 is built from 13 residues. Trimming took off 3 bases at V and 5 bases at J, with 10 bases between the two ends. Germline-derived CDR1 and CDR2 are KGHSH and LQKENI. CDR3 protein: CASSPTGDYGYTF. In nucleotides, the CDR3 is TGTGCCAGCTCACCCACAGGAGATTATGGCTACACCTTC.

This sequence joins TRBV29-1 and TRBJ2-2; D is unclear. There are 13 residues in the CDR3. Trimming took 7 bases from V and 0 from J, leaving 9 bases between them. Germline V gene lookup returns CDR1 SQVTM and CDR2 ANQGSEA. The chain's CDR3 is CSGRVTNTGELFF. CDR3 coding DNA: TGCAGCGGCCGGGTTACGAACACCGGGGAGCTGTTTTTT.

The V and J genes are TRBV29-1 and TRBJ2-7; the D is unclear. V lost 4 bases and J 1 base, leaving 8 bases between the germline ends. CDR1 is SQVTM and CDR2 is ANQGSEA in the germline V gene. CDR3 size: 12 residues. The DNA for the CDR3 is TGCAGCGTTGCTCTTACGTCCTACGAGCAGTACTTC. Residues: CSVALTSYEQYF.

In this sample, this clone turned up a few times. This CDR3 is CASSLSSGDYGYTF. Written as DNA, the CDR3 is TGTGCCAGCAGTTTATCATCAGGGGACTATGGCTACACCTTC. The rearrangement joins TRBV28 to TRBJ1-2; D might be TRBD1 (6 bases). CDR3 length: 14 residues. Germline values: CDR1 MDHEN, CDR2 SYDVKM. The ends were cut back, 1 base at V and 3 bases at J, with 9 bases in the middle.

The genes are TRBV5-1 and TRBJ2-1; D tentatively fits TRBD1 or TRBD2 (5 bases each). Germline CDR1 is SGHRS and CDR2 is YFSETQ. The CDR3 totals 12 residues. The V gene lost 3 bases and the J gene lost 12 bases, with 13 bases spanning the gap. CDR3 nucleotides: TGCGCCAGCAGCTCCGAGGGGATCGGGCAGTTCTTC. Amino acid sequence: CASSSEGIGQFF.

This chain joins TRBV7-8 and TRBJ2-2; D is unclear. The CDR3 is 16 amino acids. Trimming removed 1 base at V and 5 bases at J, with 14 bases between. Germline CDR1 reads SGHVS; CDR2 reads FQNEAQ. CDR3 nucleotides: TGTGCCAGCAGCTTAGTTGTAGCCTATGAAACCGGGGAGCTGTTTTTT. It encodes CASSLVVAYETGELFF.

The chain has TRBV29-1 and TRBJ1-5; 9 bases line up with TRBD1. Germline assignment: CDR1 SQVTM and CDR2 ANQGSEA. This CDR3 contains 13 residues. The ends lost 6 bases at V and 5 bases at J; junction bases unmatched: 5. CDR3 protein: CSVRGQGHQPQHF. CDR3 DNA: TGCAGCGTGAGGGGACAGGGCCATCAGCCCCAGCATTTT.

This chain uses TRBV7-9 with TRBJ1-1; D is possibly TRBD1 (6 bases). CDR3 length: 13 amino acids. Trimming shortened V by 5 bases and J by 5 bases, and 12 bases separated the two germline ends. Per germline, CDR1 SEHNR and CDR2 FQNEAQ (reference sequence). The CDR3 sequence is CASSPNRETEAFF. CDR3 nucleotide sequence: TGTGCCAGCAGCCCTAACAGGGAAACTGAAGCTTTCTTT.

The V call is TRBV6-6, the J call TRBJ1-2; TRBD1 matches 9 bases. Germline trimming cut 1 base from V and 7 bases from J; bases unmatched to any gene: 4. The CDR3 covers 14 residues. Germline-derived CDR1 and CDR2 are MNHNY and SVGAGI (reference sequence). The CDR3 sequence is CASSYWDRAGGYTF. CDR3 coding DNA: TGTGCCAGCAGTTACTGGGACAGGGCTGGTGGCTACACCTTC.

This clone showed up just a few times. This chain links TRBV29-1 with TRBJ2-3, with D possibly matching TRBD2 (6 bases). The germline CDR1 and CDR2 sequences are SQVTM and ANQGSEA. The CDR3 sequence is 12 residues long. V was cut by 4 bases and J by 4 bases, with 9 bases left in between. Written as DNA, the CDR3 is TGCAGCGTTGGGGGAGGTCCAGATACGCAGTATTTT. Amino acids: CSVGGGPDTQYF.

The sample holds a few counts of this clone. The V call is TRBV2, the J call TRBJ1-2; 9 bases align to TRBD1. The germline gives CDR1 SNHLY, CDR2 FYNNEI. V lost 7 bases to trimming and J lost 0 bases; unmatched junction nucleotides: 3. The CDR3 has 14 residues. The CDR3 nucleotides are TGTGCCAGCAACTGGGACAGGGCTAACTATGGCTACACCTTC. It translates to CASNWDRANYGYTF.

This chain joins TRBV10-3 and TRBJ1-2; maybe TRBD1 (5 bases). The CDR3 length is 15 residues. V was pared by 6 bases and J by 3 bases, with 17 bases between. Germline CDR1 reads ENHRY; CDR2 reads SYGVKD. CDR3 loop: CAISPTGPVDYGYTF. CDR3 nucleotide sequence: TGTGCCATCAGCCCTACAGGACCGGTGGACTATGGCTACACCTTC.

This sequence joins TRBV19 and TRBJ2-6; D ambiguous. CDR1 is LNHDA, CDR2 SQIVND, per germline (reference sequence). V lost 5 bases to trimming and J lost 2 bases, with 10 bases between them. The CDR3 is 15 amino acids. The DNA for the CDR3 is TGTGCCAGTAGTTGGTTGGTTACTGGGGCCAACGTCCTGACTTTC. Amino acid sequence: CASSWLVTGANVLTF.

V is TRBV30 and J is TRBJ1-2; D is ambiguous. The germline V and J ends were trimmed by 2 bases and 4 bases, with 14 bases remaining between them. The CDR3 is 14 residues long. Germline assignment: CDR1 GTSNPN and CDR2 SVGIG (reference sequence). The CDR3 reads CAWSLGGSTYGYTF. In DNA form, the CDR3 reads TGTGCCTGGAGTCTCGGTGGCAGCACCTATGGCTACACCTTC. Based on the CDR3 plus reference TRBV30 and TRBJ1-2, the full variable domain is SQTIHQWPATLVQPVGSPLSLECTVEGTSNPNLYWYRQAAGRGLQLLFYSVGIGQISSEVPQNLSASRPQDRQFILSSKKLLLSDSGFYLCAWSLGGSTYGYTFGSGTRLTVV.

The chain employs TRBV6-5 and TRBJ2-5; 7 positions match TRBD2. The trim removed 4 bases at V and 10 bases at J, leaving 6 bases unmatched. There are 12 residues in the CDR3. Germline-derived CDR1 and CDR2 are MNHEY and SVGAGI. The CDR3 is CASSSSRDYQYF. The CDR3 DNA reads TGTGCCAGCAGTTCCTCGCGGGACTACCAGTACTTC.

With regard to this clone: Germline is not matched at one junction end, which may reflect a read error. V gene TRBV29-1 combines with J gene TRBJ2-2, with unresolved D. Germline V lookup: CDR1 SQVTM, CDR2 ANQGSEA. This CDR3 region has 12 residues. CDR3 sequence: CSVEGRLGELFF. In nucleotides, the CDR3 is TGCAGCGTGGAAGGAAGGCTCGGGGAGCTGTTTTTT.

V and J are TRBV29-1 and TRBJ2-2; 8 bases map to TRBD1. The CDR3 runs 14 residues. From germline, CDR1 is SQVTM and CDR2 ANQGSEA. The CDR3: CSVRGTGNTGELFF. The CDR3 DNA reads TGCAGTGTCCGAGGGACAGGGAACACCGGGGAGCTGTTTTTT.

CDR3 sequence: CASSLAGVGTEAFF. The CDR3 DNA is TGTGCCAGCAGCTTAGCGGGGGTTGGCACTGAAGCTTTCTTT. This chain joins TRBV7-9 and TRBJ1-1; D is perhaps TRBD1 (5 bases). Per germline, CDR1 SEHNR and CDR2 FQNEAQ (reference sequence). This CDR3 has 14 residues. V was shortened by 0 bases and J by 4 bases, with 9 bases between the two germline ends.

This clone was picked up a small number of times. The V call is TRBV5-4, the J call TRBJ1-6; 7 nucleotides align to TRBD1. J lost 7 bases, V lost 3 bases, and 4 bases had no gene match. This CDR3 is built from 14 residues. In germline, CDR1 is SGHNT, CDR2 YYREEE (reference sequence). As DNA, the CDR3 is TGTGCCAGCAGCTCGGGACAGAGAAATTCACCCCTCCACTTT. As protein: CASSSGQRNSPLHF.

V and J are TRBV9 and TRBJ2-1; 10 bases are shared with TRBD2. The CDR3 consists of 15 residues. V gave up 7 bases and J gave up 1 base; unmatched junction bases: 5. Per germline, CDR1 SGDLS and CDR2 YYNGEE. The CDR3 loop is CASSSGGDSYNEQFF. CDR3 sequence (DNA): TGTGCCAGCTCCAGCGGGGGGGATTCCTACAATGAGCAGTTCTTC.

Turning to this clone: Given a much more abundant clone one base away, this may be a read error. This sequence joins TRBV18 and TRBJ1-4; TRBD1 might be the D (5 bases). Germline V lookup: CDR1 KGHSH, CDR2 LQKENI. The CDR3 runs to 16 residues. CDR3 nucleotides: TGTGCCAACTCACCTCAACCCCGGGGGACCCGTGAAAAACTGTTTTTT. It is translated as CANSPQPRGTREKLFF.

CDR3 nucleotides: TGCGCCAGCAGCCCCCAAAAGGGGGCCTACGAGCAGTACTTC. Translating it yields CASSPQKGAYEQYF. J is TRBJ2-7 and V is TRBV5-1; maybe TRBD1 (6 bases). Deletions cut 4 bases from V and 2 bases from J, with 13 bases between. The germline CDR1 and CDR2 sequences are SGHRS and YFSETQ. This CDR3 region has 14 residues.

The CDR3 loop reads CAWRPDRSMNTEAFF. The CDR3 nucleotides are TGTGCCTGGAGACCCGACAGGTCCATGAACACTGAAGCTTTCTTT. The V gene is TRBV30, the J gene TRBJ1-1; D is possibly TRBD1 (6 bases). Looked up from germline, CDR1 is GTSNPN and CDR2 is SVGIG (reference sequence). V was clipped by 3 bases and J by 0 bases, with 14 bases between them. This CDR3 contains 15 residues. Using reference TRBV30 and TRBJ1-1 for the parts outside the CDR3, the full variable domain is SQTIHQWPATLVQPVGSPLSLECTVEGTSNPNLYWYRQAAGRGLQLLFYSVGIGQISSEVPQNLSASRPQDRQFILSSKKLLLSDSGFYLCAWRPDRSMNTEAFFGQGTRLTVV.

This clone was detected a few times. The chain is built from TRBV7-9 and TRBJ2-5; 9 bases agree with TRBD1. Germline CDR1 SEHNR, CDR2 FQNEAQ (reference sequence). The CDR3 is 14 amino acids. Losses at the gene ends were 5 bases for V and 1 base for J; bases not matched to a gene: 2. The CDR3 sequence is CASSLTGGQETQYF. Written as DNA, the CDR3 is TGTGCCAGCAGCCTGACAGGGGGCCAAGAGACCCAGTACTTC.

The chain links TRBV6-1 to TRBJ1-5; weak D call: TRBD1 (5 bases). V shed 6 bases and J shed 2 bases, with 14 bases lying between them. The CDR3 extends over 15 amino acids. Germline V lookup: CDR1 MNHNS, CDR2 SASEGT. The CDR3 DNA reads as TGTGCCAGCAGGACCGACATGGGGGGCAATCAGCCCCAGCATTTT. It specifies CASRTDMGGNQPQHF.

This clone was counted only a few times. The chain joins TRBV4-1 to TRBJ2-1; possible D gene TRBD1, 5 bases. The germline V gene encodes CDR1 MGHRA and CDR2 YSYEKL. The V end lost 2 bases, the J end lost 12 bases, and 11 bases lay between the germline ends. The length of the CDR3 is 12 residues. The CDR3 here is CASSQQGWVQFF. The CDR3 DNA reads TGCGCCAGCAGCCAACAGGGATGGGTGCAGTTCTTC.